This TCR beta chain was captured by sequencing in a study of shared T cell receptors in the human thymus. Clones were read by immunoSEQ multiplex PCR, and TCRdb kept only the in-frame ones, dropping some. This repertoire shows roughly 500,000 clones, roughly 74% found once; its top ten account for more than 0.01%. The CDR3 runs to 17 residues. V lost 6 bases and J lost 7; bases outside the gene matches: 12. Germline assignment: CDR1 SGHTA and CDR2 FQGNSA. The sample was also linked to a second study, of human thymus T cells. As reported in that work: Donors were healthy Finnish babies undergoing corrective operations for congenital heart defects. Thymic tissue was derived from resections collected during corrective heart surgery. Thymic repertoires of unrelated individuals were reported in related research to overlap highly.

The chain combines TRBV7-2 with TRBJ2-7; 16 positions match TRBD2. This TCR came from a boy in the first two years of life with a congenital heart defect. The sequenced sample consisted of thymocytes. CDR3 sequence (DNA): TGTGCCAGCAGTCCCAAAGGGGGACTAGCGGGAGGGTGGGAGCAGTACTTC. Protein: CASSPKGGLAGGWEQYF.